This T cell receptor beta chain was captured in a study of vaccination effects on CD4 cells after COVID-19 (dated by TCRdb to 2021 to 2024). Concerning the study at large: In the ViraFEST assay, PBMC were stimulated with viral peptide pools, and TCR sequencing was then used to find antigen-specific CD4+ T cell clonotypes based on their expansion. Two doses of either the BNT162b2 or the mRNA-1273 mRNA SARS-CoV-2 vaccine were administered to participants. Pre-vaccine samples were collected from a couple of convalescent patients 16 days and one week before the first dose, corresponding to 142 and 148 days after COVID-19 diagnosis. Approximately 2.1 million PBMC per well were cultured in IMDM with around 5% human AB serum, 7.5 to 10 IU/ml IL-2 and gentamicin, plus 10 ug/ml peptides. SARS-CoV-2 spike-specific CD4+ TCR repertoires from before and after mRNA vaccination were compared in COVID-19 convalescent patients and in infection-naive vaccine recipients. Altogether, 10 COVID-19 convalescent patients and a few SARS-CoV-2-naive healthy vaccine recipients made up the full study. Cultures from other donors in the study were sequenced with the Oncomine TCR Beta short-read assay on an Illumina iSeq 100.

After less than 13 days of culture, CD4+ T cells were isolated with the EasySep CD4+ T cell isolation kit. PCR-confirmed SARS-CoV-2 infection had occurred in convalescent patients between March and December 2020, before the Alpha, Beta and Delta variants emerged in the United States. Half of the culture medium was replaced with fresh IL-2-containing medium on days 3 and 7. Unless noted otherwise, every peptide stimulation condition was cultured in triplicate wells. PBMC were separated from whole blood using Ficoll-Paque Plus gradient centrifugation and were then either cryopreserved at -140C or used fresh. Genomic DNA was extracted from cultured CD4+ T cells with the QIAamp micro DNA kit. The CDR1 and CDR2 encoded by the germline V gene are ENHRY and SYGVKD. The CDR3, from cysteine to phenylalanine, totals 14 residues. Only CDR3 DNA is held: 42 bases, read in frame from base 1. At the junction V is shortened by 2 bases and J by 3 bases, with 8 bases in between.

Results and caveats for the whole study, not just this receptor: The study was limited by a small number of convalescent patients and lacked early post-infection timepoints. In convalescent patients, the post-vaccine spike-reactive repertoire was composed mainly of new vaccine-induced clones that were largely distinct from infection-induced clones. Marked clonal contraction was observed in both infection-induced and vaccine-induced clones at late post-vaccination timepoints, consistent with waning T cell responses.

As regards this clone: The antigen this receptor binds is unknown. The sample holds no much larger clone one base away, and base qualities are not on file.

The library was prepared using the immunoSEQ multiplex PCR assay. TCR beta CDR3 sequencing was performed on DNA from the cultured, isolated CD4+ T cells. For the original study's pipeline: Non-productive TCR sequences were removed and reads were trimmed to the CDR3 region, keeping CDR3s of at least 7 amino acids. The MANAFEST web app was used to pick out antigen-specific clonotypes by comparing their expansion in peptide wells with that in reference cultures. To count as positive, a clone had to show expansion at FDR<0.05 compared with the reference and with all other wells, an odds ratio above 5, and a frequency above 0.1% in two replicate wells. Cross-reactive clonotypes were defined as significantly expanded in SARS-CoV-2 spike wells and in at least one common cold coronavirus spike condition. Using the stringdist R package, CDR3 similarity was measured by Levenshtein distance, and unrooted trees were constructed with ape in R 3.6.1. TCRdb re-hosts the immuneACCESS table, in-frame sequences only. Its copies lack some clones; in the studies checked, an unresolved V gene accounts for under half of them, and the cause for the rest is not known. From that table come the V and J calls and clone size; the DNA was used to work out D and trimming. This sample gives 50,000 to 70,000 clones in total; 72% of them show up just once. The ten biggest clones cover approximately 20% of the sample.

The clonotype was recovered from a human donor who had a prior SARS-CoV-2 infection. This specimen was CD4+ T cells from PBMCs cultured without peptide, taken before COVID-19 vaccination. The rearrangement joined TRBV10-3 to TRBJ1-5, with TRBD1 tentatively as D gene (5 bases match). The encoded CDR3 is CAISERQTNQPQHF. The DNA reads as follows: TGTGCCATCAGTGAGCGACAGACCAATCAGCCCCAGCATTTT.